This TCR beta chain was profiled in a study of blood T cell repertoires in COVID-19. Study summary: Donors in the United States, Italy and Spain gave samples during acute or convalescent COVID-19.

The table lists this clone with a count of one. Germline V gene data show CDR1 as SGHAT and CDR2 as FQNNGV. V dropped 3 bases and J dropped 4 bases, with 15 bases sitting between them. The CDR3 runs to 15 residues. Per the original methods: Amplifying reference gene primers gave estimates of nucleated cell counts. Produced via immunoSEQ multiplex PCR; TCRdb's table is partial and in-frame only. V, J and clone size were drawn from that table, and D and trimming were deduced from the DNA. Of approximately 210,000 clones in the sample, 86% were seen once. Sequenced: peripheral blood. The TCR originated in a man aged 30 to 39 who had recovered from COVID-19. The rearrangement joins TRBV11-2 to TRBJ1-2; D gene unclear. The CDR3 region has the DNA TGTGCCAGCAGCTTGAGGACCTTCGAGGGCTATGGCTACACCTTC. It codes for CASSLRTFEGYGYTF. The variable domain in full, completed from reference TRBV11-2 and TRBJ1-2, reads EAGVAQSPRYKIIEKRQSVAFWCNPISGHATLYWYQQILGQGPKLLIQFQNNGVVDDSQLPKDRFSAERLKGVDSTLKIQPAKLEDSAVYLCASSLRTFEGYGYTFGSGTRLTVV.